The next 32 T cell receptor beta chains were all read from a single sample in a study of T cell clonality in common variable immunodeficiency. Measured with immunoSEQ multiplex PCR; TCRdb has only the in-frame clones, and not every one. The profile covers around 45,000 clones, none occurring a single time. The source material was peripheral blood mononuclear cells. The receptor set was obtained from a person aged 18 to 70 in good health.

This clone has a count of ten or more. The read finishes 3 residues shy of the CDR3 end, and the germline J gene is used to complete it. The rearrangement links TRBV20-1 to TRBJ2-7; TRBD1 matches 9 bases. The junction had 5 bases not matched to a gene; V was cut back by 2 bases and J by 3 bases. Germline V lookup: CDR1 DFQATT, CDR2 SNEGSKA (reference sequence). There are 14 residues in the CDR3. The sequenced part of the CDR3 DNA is TGCAGTGCTAGAAATCCGGGACAGGGCTACGAG. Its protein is CSARNPGQGYE. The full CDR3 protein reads CSARNPGQGYEQYF.

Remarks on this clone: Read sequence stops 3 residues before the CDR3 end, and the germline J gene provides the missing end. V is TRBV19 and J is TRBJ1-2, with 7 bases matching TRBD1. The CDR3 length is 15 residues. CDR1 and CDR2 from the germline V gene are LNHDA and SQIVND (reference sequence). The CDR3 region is CASSIGPGTAYDYTF. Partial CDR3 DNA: TGTGCCAGTAGTATAGGTCCCGGGACAGCCTACGAC. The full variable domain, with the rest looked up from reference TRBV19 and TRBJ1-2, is DGGITQSPKYLFRKEGQNVTLSCEQNLNHDAMYWYRQDPGQGLRLIYYSQIVNDFQKGDIAEGYSVSREKKESFPLTVTSAQKNPTAFYLCASSIGPGTAYDYTFGSGTRLTVV.

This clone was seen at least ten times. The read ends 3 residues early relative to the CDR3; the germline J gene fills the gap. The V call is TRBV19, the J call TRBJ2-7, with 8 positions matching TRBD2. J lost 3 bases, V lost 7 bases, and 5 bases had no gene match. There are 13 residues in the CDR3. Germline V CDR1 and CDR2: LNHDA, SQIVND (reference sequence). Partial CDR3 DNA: TGTGCCAGTACCTCCGGGGGGGGCTACGAG. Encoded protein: CASTSGGGYE. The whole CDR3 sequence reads CASTSGGGYEQYF.

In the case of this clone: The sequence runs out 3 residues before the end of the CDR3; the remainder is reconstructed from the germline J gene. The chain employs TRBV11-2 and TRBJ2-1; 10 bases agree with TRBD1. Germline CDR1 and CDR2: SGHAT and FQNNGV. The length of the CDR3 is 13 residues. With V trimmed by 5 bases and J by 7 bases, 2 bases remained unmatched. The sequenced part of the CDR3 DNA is TGTGCCAGCAGCCCGGACAGGGGGAATGAG. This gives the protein CASSPDRGNE. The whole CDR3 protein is CASSPDRGNEQFF.

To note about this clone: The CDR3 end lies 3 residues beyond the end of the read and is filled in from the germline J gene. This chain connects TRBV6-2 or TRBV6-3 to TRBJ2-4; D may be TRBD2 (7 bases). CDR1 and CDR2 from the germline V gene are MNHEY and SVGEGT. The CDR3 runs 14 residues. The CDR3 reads CASMGLGGGGPQYF. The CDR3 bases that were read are TGTGCCAGCATGGGCCTTGGAGGGGGAGGGCCT.

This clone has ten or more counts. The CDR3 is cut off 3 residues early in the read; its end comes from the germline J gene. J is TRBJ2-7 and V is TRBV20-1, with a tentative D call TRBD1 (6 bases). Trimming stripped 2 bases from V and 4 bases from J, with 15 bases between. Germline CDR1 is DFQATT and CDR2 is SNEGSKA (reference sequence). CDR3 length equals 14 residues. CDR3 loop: CSARQTGLEYEQYF. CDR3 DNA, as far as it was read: TGCAGTGCTAGACAGACAGGTCTGGAATACGAG.

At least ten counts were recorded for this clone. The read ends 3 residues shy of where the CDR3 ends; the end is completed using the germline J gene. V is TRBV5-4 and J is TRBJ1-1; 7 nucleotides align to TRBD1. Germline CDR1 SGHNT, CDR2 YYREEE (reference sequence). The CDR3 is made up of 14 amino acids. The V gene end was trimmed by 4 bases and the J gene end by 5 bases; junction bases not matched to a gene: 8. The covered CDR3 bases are TGTGCCAGCAGCCCGGACAGGCTTGATACTGAA. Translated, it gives CASSPDRLDTE. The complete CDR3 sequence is CASSPDRLDTEAFF.

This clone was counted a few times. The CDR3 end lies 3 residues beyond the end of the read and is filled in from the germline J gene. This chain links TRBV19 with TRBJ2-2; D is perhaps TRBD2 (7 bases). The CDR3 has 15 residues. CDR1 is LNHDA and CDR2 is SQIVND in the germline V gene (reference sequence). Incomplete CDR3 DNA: TGTGCCAGTAGTATATCGGGGGGCTGGGGTGAAAAG. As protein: CASSISGGWGEK. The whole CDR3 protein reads CASSISGGWGEKLFF.

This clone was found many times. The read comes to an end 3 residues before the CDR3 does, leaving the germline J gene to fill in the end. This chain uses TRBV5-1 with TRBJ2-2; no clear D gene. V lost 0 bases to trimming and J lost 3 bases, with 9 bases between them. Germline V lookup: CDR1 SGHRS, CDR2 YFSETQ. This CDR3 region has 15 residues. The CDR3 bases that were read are TGCGCCAGCAGCTTGGGTGGCAGAGACACCGGGGAG. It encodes CASSLGGRDTGE. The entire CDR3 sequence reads CASSLGGRDTGELFF.

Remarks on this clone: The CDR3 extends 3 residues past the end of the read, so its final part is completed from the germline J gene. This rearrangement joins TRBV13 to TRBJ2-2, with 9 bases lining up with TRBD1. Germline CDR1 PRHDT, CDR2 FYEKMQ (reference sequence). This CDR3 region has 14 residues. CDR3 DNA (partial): TGTGCCAGCAGCTCCGGGACAGGGACTGAAAAG. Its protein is CASSSGTGTEK. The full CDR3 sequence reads CASSSGTGTEKLFF.

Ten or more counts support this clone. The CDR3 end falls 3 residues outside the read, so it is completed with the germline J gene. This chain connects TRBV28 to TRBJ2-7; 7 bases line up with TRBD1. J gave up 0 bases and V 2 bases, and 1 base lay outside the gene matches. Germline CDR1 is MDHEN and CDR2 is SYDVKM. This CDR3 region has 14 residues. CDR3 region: CASSLGDSSYEQYF. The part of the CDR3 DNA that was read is TGTGCCAGCAGTTTAGGGGACAGCTCCTACGAG.

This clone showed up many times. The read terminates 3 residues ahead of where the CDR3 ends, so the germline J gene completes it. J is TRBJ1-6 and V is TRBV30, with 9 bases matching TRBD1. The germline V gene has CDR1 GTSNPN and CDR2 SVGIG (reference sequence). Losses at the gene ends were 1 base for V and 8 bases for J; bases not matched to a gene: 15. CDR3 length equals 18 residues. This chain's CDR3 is CAWSGMTSGQGQHSPLHF. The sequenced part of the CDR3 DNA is TGTGCCTGGAGTGGGATGACTTCGGGACAGGGACAGCATTCACCC.

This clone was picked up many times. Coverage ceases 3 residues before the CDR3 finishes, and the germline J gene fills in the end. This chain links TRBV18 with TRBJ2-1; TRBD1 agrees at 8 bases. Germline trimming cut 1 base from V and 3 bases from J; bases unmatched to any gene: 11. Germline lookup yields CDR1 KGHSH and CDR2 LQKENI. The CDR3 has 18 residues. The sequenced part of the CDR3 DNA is TGTGCCAGCTCACCACGGTGGGGACAGGTTGATTTCTACAATGAG. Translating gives CASSPRWGQVDFYNE. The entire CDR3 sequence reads CASSPRWGQVDFYNEQFF.

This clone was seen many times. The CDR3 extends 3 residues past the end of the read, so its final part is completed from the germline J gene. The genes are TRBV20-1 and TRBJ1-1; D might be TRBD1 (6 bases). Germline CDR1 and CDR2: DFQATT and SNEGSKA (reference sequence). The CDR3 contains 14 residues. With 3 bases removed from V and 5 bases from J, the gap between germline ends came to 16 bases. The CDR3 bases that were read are TGCAGTGCTAGCCGGGACACCTGGCGGACTGAA. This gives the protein CSASRDTWRTE. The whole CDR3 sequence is CSASRDTWRTEAFF.

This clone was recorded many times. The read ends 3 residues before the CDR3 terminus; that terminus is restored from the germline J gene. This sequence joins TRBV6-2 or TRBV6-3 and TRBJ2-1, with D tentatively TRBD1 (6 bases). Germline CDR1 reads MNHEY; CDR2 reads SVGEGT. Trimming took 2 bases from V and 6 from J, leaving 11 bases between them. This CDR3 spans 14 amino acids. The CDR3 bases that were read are TGTGCCAGCAGTTACCAGGGGTTGGGCAATGAG. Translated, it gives CASSYQGLGNE. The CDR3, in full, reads CASSYQGLGNEQFF.

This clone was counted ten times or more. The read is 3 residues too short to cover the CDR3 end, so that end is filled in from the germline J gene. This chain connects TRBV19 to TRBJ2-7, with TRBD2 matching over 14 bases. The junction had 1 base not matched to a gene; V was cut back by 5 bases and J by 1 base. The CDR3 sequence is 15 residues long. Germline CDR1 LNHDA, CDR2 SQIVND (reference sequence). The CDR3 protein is CASSRTSGGSYEQYF. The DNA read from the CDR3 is TGTGCCAGTAGTCGGACTAGCGGGGGGTCCTACGAG.

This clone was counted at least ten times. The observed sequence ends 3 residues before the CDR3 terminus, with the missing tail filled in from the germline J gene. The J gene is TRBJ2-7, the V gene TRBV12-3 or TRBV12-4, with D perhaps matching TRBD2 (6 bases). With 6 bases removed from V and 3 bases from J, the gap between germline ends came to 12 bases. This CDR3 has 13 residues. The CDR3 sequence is CASSLGGDYEQYF. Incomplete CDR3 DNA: TGTGCCAGCAGCCTAGGCGGGGACTACGAG.

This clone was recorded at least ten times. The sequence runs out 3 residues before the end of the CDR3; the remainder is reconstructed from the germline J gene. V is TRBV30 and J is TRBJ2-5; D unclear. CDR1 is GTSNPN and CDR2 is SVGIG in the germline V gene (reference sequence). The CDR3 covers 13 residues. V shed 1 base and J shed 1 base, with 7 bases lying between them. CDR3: CAWSGGLQETQYF. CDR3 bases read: TGTGCCTGGAGTGGTGGGCTCCAAGAGACC.

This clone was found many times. The sequenced part of the CDR3 DNA is TGTGCCAGTAGTATACAAGGACAGGTCGGGCCTGAA. Translation: CASSIQGQVGPE. The CDR3 in its entirety is CASSIQGQVGPEAFF. The V gene is TRBV19, the J gene TRBJ1-1; the match to TRBD1 covers 7 bases. Read coverage stops 3 residues before the CDR3 terminus; the germline J gene supplies the remainder. Germline loops: CDR1 LNHDA, CDR2 SQIVND (reference sequence). V was clipped by 2 bases and J by 6 bases; unmatched bases: 9. The CDR3 has 15 residues.

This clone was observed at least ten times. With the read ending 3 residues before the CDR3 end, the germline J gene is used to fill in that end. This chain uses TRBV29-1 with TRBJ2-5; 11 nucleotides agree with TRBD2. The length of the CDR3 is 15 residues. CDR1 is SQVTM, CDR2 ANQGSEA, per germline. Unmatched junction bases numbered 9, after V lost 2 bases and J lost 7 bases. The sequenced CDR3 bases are TGCAGCGTTGAACTCCTAGCGGGGGGTACGAGGACC. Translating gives CSVELLAGGTRT. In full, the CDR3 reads CSVELLAGGTRTQYF.

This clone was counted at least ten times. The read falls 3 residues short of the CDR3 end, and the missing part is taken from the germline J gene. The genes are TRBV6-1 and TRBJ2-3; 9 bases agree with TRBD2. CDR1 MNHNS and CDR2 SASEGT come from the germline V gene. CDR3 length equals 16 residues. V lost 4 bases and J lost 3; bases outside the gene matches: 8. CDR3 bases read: TGTGCCAGCAGTGGGACCATAGCGGGGGAGACAGATACG. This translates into CASSGTIAGETDT. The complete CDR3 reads CASSGTIAGETDTQYF.

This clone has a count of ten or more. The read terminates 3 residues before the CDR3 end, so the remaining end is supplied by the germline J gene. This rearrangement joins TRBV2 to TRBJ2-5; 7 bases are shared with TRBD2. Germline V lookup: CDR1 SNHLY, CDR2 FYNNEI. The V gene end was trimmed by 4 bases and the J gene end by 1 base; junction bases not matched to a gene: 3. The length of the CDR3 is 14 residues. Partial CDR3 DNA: TGTGCCAGCAGTGGACTAGCCGGCCAAGAGACC. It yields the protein CASSGLAGQET. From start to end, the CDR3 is CASSGLAGQETQYF. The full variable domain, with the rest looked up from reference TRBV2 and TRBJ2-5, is EPEVTQTPSHQVTQMGQEVILRCVPISNHLYFYWYRQILGQKVEFLVSFYNNEISEKSEIFDDQFSVERPDGSNFTLKIRSTKLEDSAMYFCASSGLAGQETQYFGPGTRLLVL.

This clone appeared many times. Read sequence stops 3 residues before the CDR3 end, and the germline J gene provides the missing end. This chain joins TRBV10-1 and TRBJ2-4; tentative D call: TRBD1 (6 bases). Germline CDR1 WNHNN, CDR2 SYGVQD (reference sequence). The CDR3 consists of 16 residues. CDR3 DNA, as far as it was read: TGCGCCAGCAGTGATTCCGGCGTTGGGGGCCAAGAGACT. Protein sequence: CASSDSGVGGQET. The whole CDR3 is CASSDSGVGGQETQYF.

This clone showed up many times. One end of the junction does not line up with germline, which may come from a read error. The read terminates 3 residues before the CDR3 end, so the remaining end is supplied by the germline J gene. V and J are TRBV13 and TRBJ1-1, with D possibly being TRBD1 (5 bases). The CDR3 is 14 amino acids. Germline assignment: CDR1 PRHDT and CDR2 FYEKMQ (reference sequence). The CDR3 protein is CASSSNTGRPEAFF. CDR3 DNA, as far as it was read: TGTGCCAGCAGCTCCAATACAGGTCGCCCTGAG.

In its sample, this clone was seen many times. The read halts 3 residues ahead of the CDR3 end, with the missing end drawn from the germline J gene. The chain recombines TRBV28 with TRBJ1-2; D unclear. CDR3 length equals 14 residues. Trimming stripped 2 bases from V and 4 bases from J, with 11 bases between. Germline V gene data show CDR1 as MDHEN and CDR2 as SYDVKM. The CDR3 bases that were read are TGTGCCAGCAGTTTAGGGTCCGCGGGCTATGGC. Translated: CASSLGSAGYG. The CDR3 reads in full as CASSLGSAGYGYTF.

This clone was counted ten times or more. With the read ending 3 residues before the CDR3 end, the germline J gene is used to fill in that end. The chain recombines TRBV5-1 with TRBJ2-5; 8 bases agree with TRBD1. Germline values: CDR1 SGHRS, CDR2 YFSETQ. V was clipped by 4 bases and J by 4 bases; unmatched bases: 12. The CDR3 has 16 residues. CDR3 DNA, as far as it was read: TGCGCCAGCAGCCTGGACGGACAGGGCGGTGGAGAGACC. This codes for CASSLDGQGGGET. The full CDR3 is CASSLDGQGGGETQYF.

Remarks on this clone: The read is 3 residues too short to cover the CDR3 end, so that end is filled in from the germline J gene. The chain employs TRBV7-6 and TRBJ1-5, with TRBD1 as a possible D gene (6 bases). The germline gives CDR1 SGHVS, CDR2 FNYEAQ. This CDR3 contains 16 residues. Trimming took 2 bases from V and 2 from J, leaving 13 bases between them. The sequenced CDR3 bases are TGTGCCAGCAGCTTACACCGGGCAGGGGGCAATCAGCCC. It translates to CASSLHRAGGNQP. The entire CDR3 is CASSLHRAGGNQPQHF. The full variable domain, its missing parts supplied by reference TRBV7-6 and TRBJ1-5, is GAGVSQSPRYKVTKRGQDVALRCDPISGHVSLYWYRQALGQGPEFLTYFNYEAQQDKSGLPNDRFSAERPEGSISTLTIQRTEQRDSAMYRCASSLHRAGGNQPQHFGDGTRLSIL.

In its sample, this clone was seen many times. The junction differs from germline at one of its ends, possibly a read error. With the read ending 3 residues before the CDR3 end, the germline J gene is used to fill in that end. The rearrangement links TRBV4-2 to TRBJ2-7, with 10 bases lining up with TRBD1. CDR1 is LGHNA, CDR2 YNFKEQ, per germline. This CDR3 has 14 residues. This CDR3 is CASSQGTGVYEQYF. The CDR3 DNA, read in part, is TGCGCCAGCAGCCAGGGGACAGGGGTTTACGAG.

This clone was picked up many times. The CDR3 DNA, read in part, is TGCAGCGTGGGCAGGGGAAACAATGAG. Translated, it gives CSVGRGNNE. The complete CDR3 reads CSVGRGNNEQFF. The gene calls are TRBV29-1 and TRBJ2-1; tentatively, D is TRBD1 (6 bases). The read ends 3 residues early relative to the CDR3; the germline J gene fills the gap. CDR3 length: 12 amino acids. Germline assignment: CDR1 SQVTM and CDR2 ANQGSEA. Trimming took 6 bases from V and 5 from J, leaving 11 bases between them.

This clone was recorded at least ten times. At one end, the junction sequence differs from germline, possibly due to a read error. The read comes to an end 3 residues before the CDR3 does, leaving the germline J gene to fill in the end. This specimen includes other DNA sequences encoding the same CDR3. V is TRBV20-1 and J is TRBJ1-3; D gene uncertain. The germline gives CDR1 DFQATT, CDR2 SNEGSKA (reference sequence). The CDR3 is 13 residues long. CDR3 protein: CSAFRRSGNTIYF. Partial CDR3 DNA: TGCAGTGCTTTCAGGCGCTCTGGAAACACG.

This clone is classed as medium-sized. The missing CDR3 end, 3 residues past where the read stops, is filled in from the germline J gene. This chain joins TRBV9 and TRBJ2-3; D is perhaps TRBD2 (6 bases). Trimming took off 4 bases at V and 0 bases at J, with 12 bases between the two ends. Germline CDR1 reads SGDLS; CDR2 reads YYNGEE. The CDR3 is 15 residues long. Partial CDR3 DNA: TGTGCCAGCAGCTCGGGACTCGCCAGCACAGATACG. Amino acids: CASSSGLASTDT. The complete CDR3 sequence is CASSSGLASTDTQYF.

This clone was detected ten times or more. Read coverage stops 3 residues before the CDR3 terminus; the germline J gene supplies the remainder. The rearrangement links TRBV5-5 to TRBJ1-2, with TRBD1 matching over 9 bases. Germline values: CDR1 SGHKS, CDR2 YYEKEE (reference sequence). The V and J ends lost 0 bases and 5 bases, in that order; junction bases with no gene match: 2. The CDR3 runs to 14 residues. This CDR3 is CASSLADRGYGYTF. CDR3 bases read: TGTGCCAGCAGCTTGGCGGACAGGGGTTATGGC.